A single sample gave rise to the 23 T cell receptor beta chains below, sequenced in a study of T cell responses to AZD1222 COVID-19 vaccine. Clones were read by immunoSEQ multiplex PCR, and TCRdb kept only the in-frame ones, dropping some. The sample has 100,000 to 130,000 clones, more than 80% seen once. Sequenced material: peripheral blood, taken on day 0 of AZD1222 vaccination. The receptors derive from an adult in good health.

CDR3 in DNA: TGTGCCAGCAGCTTAGGGGCAGGGGATTTGGGGAAACTGTTTTTT. It yields the protein CASSLGAGDLGKLFF. This chain links TRBV11-2 with TRBJ1-4; TRBD1 might be the D (6 bases). The CDR3 covers 15 residues. Germline V CDR1 and CDR2: SGHAT, FQNNGV. Trimming pared 1 base from V and 11 bases from J, leaving 17 bases between.

This clone was observed a single time. This sequence joins TRBV6-2 or TRBV6-3 and TRBJ1-6, with no clear D. This CDR3 spans 15 amino acids. Germline V gene lookup returns CDR1 MNHEY and CDR2 SVGEGT. With 0 bases removed from V and 9 bases from J, the gap between germline ends came to 12 bases. This CDR3 reads CASSYSGVSGSPLHF. The CDR3 nucleotides are TGTGCCAGCAGTTACTCCGGGGTATCAGGTTCACCCCTCCACTTT.

This chain uses TRBV14 with TRBJ1-6, with TRBD1 as a possible D gene (5 bases). CDR1 is SGHDN, CDR2 FVKESK, per germline. CDR3 length equals 13 residues. Between the trimmed V and J ends, which lost 4 bases and 7 bases, there was a span of 8 bases. CDR3 coding DNA: TGTGCCAGCAGCCGGCAGGGAAATTCACCCCTCCACTTT. Its translation: CASSRQGNSPLHF.

J is TRBJ2-7 and V is TRBV27, with TRBD2 identical over 9 bases. The CDR3 extends over 15 amino acids. The V gene's germline CDR1 is MNHEY and CDR2 SMNVEV (reference sequence). Trimming removed 5 bases from V and 6 bases from J; junction bases left unmatched: 11. CDR3 region: CASSLEISGRGEQYF. CDR3 nucleotides: TGTGCCAGCAGTCTTGAGATTAGCGGGAGAGGCGAGCAGTACTTC.

The chain recombines TRBV3-1 (or the pseudogene TRBV3-2) with TRBJ2-7; TRBD1 matches 10 bases. CDR1 is LGHDT, CDR2 YNNKEL, per germline (reference sequence). The CDR3 is 15 amino acids. The trim removed 4 bases at V and 3 bases at J, leaving 6 bases unmatched. CDR3 residues: CASSRDRGRLYEQYF. The CDR3 DNA reads as TGTGCCAGCAGCCGGGACAGGGGAAGGCTCTACGAGCAGTACTTC.

The chain employs TRBV28 and TRBJ1-2; D possibly corresponds to TRBD1 (5 bases). Germline assignment: CDR1 MDHEN and CDR2 SYDVKM. Trimming stripped 6 bases from V and 3 bases from J, with 8 bases between. The CDR3 totals 12 residues. CDR3 nucleotide sequence: TGTGCCAGCAGCCCGGGGGACTATGGCTACACCTTC. It yields the protein CASSPGDYGYTF.

The V call is TRBV5-4, the J call TRBJ2-3; D perhaps matches TRBD2 (7 bases). Germline lookup yields CDR1 SGHNT and CDR2 YYREEE (reference sequence). Trimming removed 4 bases at V and 11 bases at J, with 20 bases between. CDR3 length: 14 amino acids. DNA for the CDR3: TGTGCCAGCAGCCGCGGGGGCTTTTCCTCAGGGCAGTATTTT. Its protein is CASSRGGFSSGQYF.

This chain joins TRBV3-1 (or the pseudogene TRBV3-2) and TRBJ2-7; 7 bases are shared with TRBD1. Unmatched junction bases numbered 6, after V lost 3 bases and J lost 4 bases. The V gene's germline CDR1 is LGHDT and CDR2 YNNKEL (reference sequence). The CDR3 runs 14 residues. CDR3 sequence: CASSHLGQQYEQYF. In DNA, the CDR3 is TGTGCCAGCAGCCACCTGGGACAGCAATACGAGCAGTACTTC.

This chain connects TRBV24-1 to TRBJ1-5; 8 positions agree with TRBD1. The CDR3 length is 16 residues. V was clipped by 2 bases and J by 3 bases; unmatched bases: 5. Germline CDR1 and CDR2: KGHDR and SFDVKD. Here the CDR3 DNA reads TGTGCCACCAGTGATTCCGGCAGGGGGCCCAATCAGCCCCAGCATTTT. It yields the protein CATSDSGRGPNQPQHF.

The chain employs TRBV12-5 and TRBJ1-1; 7 bases are a match to TRBD1. The CDR3 consists of 15 residues. Looked up from germline, CDR1 is LGHNT and CDR2 is FRNRAP. V shed 0 bases and J 10 bases; nucleotides not matched to a gene: 11. The CDR3 protein is CASGLVLPTGLRAFF. As DNA, the CDR3 is TGTGCTAGTGGTTTGGTACTCCCGACAGGGTTGCGAGCTTTCTTT.

The chain has TRBV10-2 and TRBJ1-2; D is perhaps TRBD1 (5 bases). Germline V gene data show CDR1 as WSHSY and CDR2 as SAAADI. The CDR3 is 12 amino acids. Trimming shortened V by 3 bases and J by 8 bases, and 10 bases separated the two germline ends. The DNA for the CDR3 is TGCGCCAGCAGTGACAGGGATTTAGGCTACACCTTC. Its translation is CASSDRDLGYTF.

A single count supports this clone. The chain recombines TRBV28 with TRBJ1-6; no clear D. This CDR3 has 16 amino acids. Germline values: CDR1 MDHEN, CDR2 SYDVKM. V was cut by 4 bases and J by 5 bases, with 15 bases left in between. DNA for the CDR3: TGTGCCAGCAGTTCTCACGAAAAGGGAGATAATTCACCCCTCCACTTT. This sequence encodes CASSSHEKGDNSPLHF.

This sequence joins TRBV7-3 and TRBJ2-2, with D perhaps matching TRBD1 (6 bases). Germline CDR1 and CDR2: SGHTA and FQGTGA. Trimming stripped 8 bases from V and 2 bases from J, with 12 bases between. This CDR3 spans 14 amino acids. The DNA for the CDR3 is TGTGCCAGCGGAGGACAGCCTAACACCGGGGAGCTGTTTTTT. Its translation is CASGGQPNTGELFF.

Only a few counts were recorded for this clone. The genes are TRBV6-5 and TRBJ1-2; TRBD1 agrees at 10 bases. V lost 6 bases to trimming and J lost 4 bases; unmatched junction nucleotides: 8. The CDR3 is 15 residues long. Germline CDR1 reads MNHEY; CDR2 reads SVGAGI. The CDR3 DNA reads TGTGCCAGCAGAACCGGGACAGGGGTTTTCTATGGCTACACCTTC. It yields the protein CASRTGTGVFYGYTF.

This clone was picked up a small number of times. The chain carries TRBV19 and TRBJ2-3; 7 bases fit TRBD2. The CDR3 consists of 15 residues. Germline trimming cut 1 base from V and 3 bases from J; bases unmatched to any gene: 4. From germline, CDR1 is LNHDA and CDR2 SQIVND (reference sequence). For the CDR3, the DNA is TGTGCCAGTAGTATAGCTGCGGGGGAGACAGATACGCAGTATTTT. Amino acid sequence: CASSIAAGETDTQYF. Based on the CDR3 plus reference TRBV19 and TRBJ2-3, the full variable domain is DGGITQSPKYLFRKEGQNVTLSCEQNLNHDAMYWYRQDPGQGLRLIYYSQIVNDFQKGDIAEGYSVSREKKESFPLTVTSAQKNPTAFYLCASSIAAGETDTQYFGPGTRLTVL.

Here the CDR3 reads CSARDRDTQYF. The CDR3 DNA sequence: TGCAGTGCTAGAGATCGAGATACGCAGTATTTT. This chain connects TRBV20-1 to TRBJ2-3, with D hard to call. Germline CDR1 DFQATT, CDR2 SNEGSKA (reference sequence). The CDR3 has 11 amino acids. Trimming removed 0 bases from V and 5 bases from J, with 3 bases in between.

The chain has TRBV10-3 and TRBJ1-3, with 7 bases lining up with TRBD1. Germline V gives CDR1 ENHRY, CDR2 SYGVKD. The CDR3 sequence is 14 residues long. V gave up 0 bases and J gave up 10 bases; unmatched junction bases: 6. CDR3 residues: CAISESPTGRTIYF. CDR3 nucleotide sequence: TGTGCCATCAGTGAGTCGCCGACAGGGAGGACCATATATTTT.

The chain employs TRBV6-4 and TRBJ2-3; 7 bases align to TRBD2. This CDR3 has 16 amino acids. The V segment lost 4 bases and the J segment 7 bases; nucleotides outside the gene matches: 14. The V gene's germline CDR1 is MRHNA and CDR2 SNTAGT. The CDR3 loop is CASSVTTSGTVYTQYF. The CDR3 DNA follows: TGTGCCAGCAGTGTCACTACCAGCGGGACGGTTTATACGCAGTATTTT.

This chain joins TRBV7-2 and TRBJ2-1, with TRBD2 matching over 13 bases. The trim removed 6 bases at V and 8 bases at J, leaving 4 bases unmatched. CDR3 length: 14 residues. Germline lookup yields CDR1 SGHTA and CDR2 FQGNSA. CDR3 sequence (DNA): TGTGCCAGCAGTCGGACTAGCGGGAGCTATGAGCAGTTCTTC. It specifies CASSRTSGSYEQFF.

This sequence joins TRBV24-1 and TRBJ2-3; D might be TRBD1 (6 bases). The CDR3 is made up of 15 amino acids. Germline V gives CDR1 KGHDR, CDR2 SFDVKD. V lost 6 bases, J lost 0 bases, and 12 bases lay in between. The CDR3 nucleotides read TGTGCCACCAGTCCCCAGGGGTCTAGCACAGATACGCAGTATTTT. Translated: CATSPQGSSTDTQYF.

This rearrangement joins TRBV5-1 to TRBJ2-6; D not certain. Trimming shortened V by 0 bases and J by 0 bases, and 13 bases separated the two germline ends. This CDR3 is 18 amino acids long. Germline CDR1 SGHRS, CDR2 YFSETQ. The CDR3 sequence is CASSLARQPNSGANVLTF. DNA of the CDR3: TGCGCCAGCAGCTTGGCTCGTCAGCCTAACTCTGGGGCCAACGTCCTGACTTTC.

V is TRBV5-1 and J is TRBJ2-1; TRBD2 aligns across 9 bases. V was clipped by 0 bases and J by 5 bases; unmatched bases: 6. From germline, CDR1 is SGHRS and CDR2 YFSETQ. This CDR3 has 16 amino acids. The chain's CDR3 is CASSLGGGRADNEQFF. CDR3 DNA: TGCGCCAGCAGCTTGGGGGGCGGGAGGGCCGACAATGAGCAGTTCTTC.

This sequence joins TRBV3-1 (or the pseudogene TRBV3-2) and TRBJ1-1, with no clear D. Trimming removed 2 bases from V and 11 bases from J, with 15 bases in between. Germline V gene lookup returns CDR1 LGHDT and CDR2 YNNKEL (reference sequence). This CDR3 comprises 13 residues. The CDR3 DNA reads TGTGCCAGCAGCCAAAGCACCGCTCTTGGGGCTTTCTTT. Its protein product is CASSQSTALGAFF.